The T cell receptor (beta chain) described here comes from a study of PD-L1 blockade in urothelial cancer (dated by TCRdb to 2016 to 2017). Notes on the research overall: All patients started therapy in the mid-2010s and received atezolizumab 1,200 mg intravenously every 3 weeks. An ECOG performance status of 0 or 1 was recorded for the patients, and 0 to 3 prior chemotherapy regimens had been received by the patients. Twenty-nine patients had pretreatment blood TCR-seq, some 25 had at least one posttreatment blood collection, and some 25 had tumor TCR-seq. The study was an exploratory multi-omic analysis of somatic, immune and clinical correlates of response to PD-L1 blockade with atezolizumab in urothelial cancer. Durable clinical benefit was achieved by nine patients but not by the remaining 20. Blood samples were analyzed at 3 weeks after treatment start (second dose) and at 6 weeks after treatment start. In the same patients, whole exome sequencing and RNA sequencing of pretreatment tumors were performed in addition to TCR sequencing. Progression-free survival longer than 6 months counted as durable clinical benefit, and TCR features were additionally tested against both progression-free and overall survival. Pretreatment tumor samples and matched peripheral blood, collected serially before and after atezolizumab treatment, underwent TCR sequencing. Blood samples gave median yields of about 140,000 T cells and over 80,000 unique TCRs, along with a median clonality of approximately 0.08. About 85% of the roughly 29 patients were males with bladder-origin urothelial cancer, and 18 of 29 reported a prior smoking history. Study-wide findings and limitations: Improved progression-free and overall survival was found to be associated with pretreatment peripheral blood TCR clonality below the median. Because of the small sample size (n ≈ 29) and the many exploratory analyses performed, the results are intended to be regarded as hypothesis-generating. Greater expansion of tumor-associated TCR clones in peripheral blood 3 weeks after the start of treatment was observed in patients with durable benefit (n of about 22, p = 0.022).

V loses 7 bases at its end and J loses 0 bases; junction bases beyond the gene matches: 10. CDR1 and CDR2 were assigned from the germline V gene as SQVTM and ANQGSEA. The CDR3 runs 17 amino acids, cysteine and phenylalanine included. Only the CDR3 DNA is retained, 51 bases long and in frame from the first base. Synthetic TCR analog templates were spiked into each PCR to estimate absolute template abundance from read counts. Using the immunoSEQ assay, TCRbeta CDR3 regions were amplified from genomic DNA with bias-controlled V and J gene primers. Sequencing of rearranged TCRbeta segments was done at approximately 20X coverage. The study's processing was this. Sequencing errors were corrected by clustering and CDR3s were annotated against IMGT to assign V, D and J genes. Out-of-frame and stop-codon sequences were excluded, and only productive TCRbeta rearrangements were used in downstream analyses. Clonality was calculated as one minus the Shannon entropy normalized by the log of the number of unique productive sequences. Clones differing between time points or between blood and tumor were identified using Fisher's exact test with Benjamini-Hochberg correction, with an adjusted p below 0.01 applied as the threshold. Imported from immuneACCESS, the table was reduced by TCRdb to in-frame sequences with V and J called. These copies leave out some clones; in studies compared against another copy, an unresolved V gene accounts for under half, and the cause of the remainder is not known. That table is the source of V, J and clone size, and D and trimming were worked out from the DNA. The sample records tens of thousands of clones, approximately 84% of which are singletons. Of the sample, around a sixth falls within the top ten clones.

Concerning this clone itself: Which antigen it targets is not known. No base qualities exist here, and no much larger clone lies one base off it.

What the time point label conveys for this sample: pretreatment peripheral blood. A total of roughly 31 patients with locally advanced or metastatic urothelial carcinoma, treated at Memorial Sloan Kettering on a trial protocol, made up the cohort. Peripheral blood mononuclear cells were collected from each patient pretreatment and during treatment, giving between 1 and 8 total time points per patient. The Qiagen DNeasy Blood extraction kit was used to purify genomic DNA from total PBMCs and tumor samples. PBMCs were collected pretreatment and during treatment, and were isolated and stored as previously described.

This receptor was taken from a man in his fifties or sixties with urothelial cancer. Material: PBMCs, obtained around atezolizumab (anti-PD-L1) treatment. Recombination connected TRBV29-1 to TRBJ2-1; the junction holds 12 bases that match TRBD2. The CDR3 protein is CSAAGLAGGSSYNEQFF. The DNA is TGCAGCGCCGCCGGGCTAGCGGGAGGGAGCTCCTACAATGAGCAGTTCTTC.